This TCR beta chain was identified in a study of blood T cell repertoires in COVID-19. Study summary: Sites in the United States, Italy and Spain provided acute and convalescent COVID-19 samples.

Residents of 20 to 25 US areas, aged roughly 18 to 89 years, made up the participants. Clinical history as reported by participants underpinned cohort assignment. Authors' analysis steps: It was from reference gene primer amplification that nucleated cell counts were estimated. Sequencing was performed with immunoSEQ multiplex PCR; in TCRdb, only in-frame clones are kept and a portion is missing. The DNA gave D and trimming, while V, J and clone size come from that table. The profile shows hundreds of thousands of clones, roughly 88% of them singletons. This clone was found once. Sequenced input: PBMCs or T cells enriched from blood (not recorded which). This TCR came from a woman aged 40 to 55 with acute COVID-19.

The DNA of the CDR3 is TGTGCCAGCAGCTTGGTGGTCGGGACACCCTTATATGGCTACACCTTC. Its translation is CASSLVVGTPLYGYTF. The chain has TRBV5-5 and TRBJ1-2; D is possibly TRBD1 (6 bases). Trimming removed 0 bases from V and 5 bases from J, with 17 bases in between. The CDR3 is 16 amino acids. Germline values: CDR1 SGHKS, CDR2 YYEKEE (reference sequence). The full variable domain, with the rest looked up from reference TRBV5-5 and TRBJ1-2, is DAGVTQSPTHLIKTRGQQVTLRCSPISGHKSVSWYQQVLGQGPQFIFQYYEKEERGRGNFPDRFSARQFPNYSSELNVNALLLGDSALYLCASSLVVGTPLYGYTFGSGTRLTVV.